The rows below give T cell receptor beta chains drawn from one sample of a study of cytomegalovirus exposure and HLA in healthy donors. Using immunoSEQ multiplex PCR, the repertoire was profiled, and TCRdb retains in-frame clones only, with some absent. The sample consists of about 360,000 clones, just over 85% of them appearing once. Sequenced: PBMCs. All receptors come from a woman aged 18 to 35 in good health and CMV-seronegative. The CDR3 runs from the conserved cysteine through the conserved F or W. Each record gives: D gene, clone size, J gene, V gene, CDR3 DNA, CDR3 protein. The D gene is left open where the match is weak. A row's size may be missing; if present it is once, few, many or a size class.

>-|-|TRBJ1-1|TRBV28
TGTGCCAGCAGTTTAGGGGGAGGAACTGAAGCTTTCTTT
CASSLGGGTEAFF
>-|few|TRBJ1-2|TRBV11-2
TGTGCCAGCAGCTTAGATCTCCGGAGGGGCTACACCTTC
CASSLDLRRGYTF
>-|few|TRBJ2-7|TRBV2
TGTGCCAGCAGCCCCGCGGGGGAGCAGTACTTC
CASSPAGEQYF
>TRBD1|-|TRBJ2-1|TRBV6-4
TGTGCCAGCAGTGACTCTACAGGGGGCGGGGATGAGCAGTTCTTC
CASSDSTGGGDEQFF
>-|-|TRBJ1-4|TRBV4-1
TGCGCCAGCAGCCAAGATGAGATCTTCGGACTGTTTTTT
CASSQDEIFGLFF
>TRBD2|few|TRBJ2-7|TRBV5-3
TGTGCCAGAAGCTTGGGAAGACTAGCGGGAGGGCCTTCCCTCTACGAGCAGTACTTC
CARSLGRLAGGPSLYEQYF
>TRBD1|-|TRBJ1-2|TRBV10-2
TGCGCCAGCAGTGAGTGGGACAGCCCTAACTATGGCTACACCTTC
CASSEWDSPNYGYTF
>-|-|TRBJ2-4|TRBV10-3
TGTGCCATCAGCGTCGGACTCGGCCTAAACATTCAGTACTTC
CAISVGLGLNIQYF
>TRBD2|-|TRBJ2-7|TRBV29-1
TGCAGCGCCTGTAGCGGGGACTCCTACGAGCAGTACTTC
CSACSGDSYEQYF
>-|-|TRBJ2-1|TRBV21-1
TGTGCCAGCAGCACCCGGGACAGGGACTACAATGAGCAGTTCTTC
CASSTRDRDYNEQFF
>-|-|TRBJ1-3|TRBV30
TGTGCCCGTTGGGGCGCCACTGATAATTACTCTGGAAACACCATATATTTT
CARWGATDNYSGNTIYF
>-|-|TRBJ2-7|TRBV7-9
TGTGCCAGCAGCTTTGTGACCTGGAGCTCCTACGAGCAGTACTTC
CASSFVTWSSYEQYF
>TRBD1|once|TRBJ1-2|TRBV28
TGTGCCAGCAGTGATAGTAGGACGGGACAGGGGTATGGCTACACCTTC
CASSDSRTGQGYGYTF
>-|few|TRBJ2-5|TRBV7-9
TGTGCCAGCAGCCCGGCCGGACTCGAAGAGACCCAGTACTTC
CASSPAGLEETQYF
>-|-|TRBJ2-1|TRBV5-4
TGTGCCAGCAGCTTGGGACTCCTACCTCATAATGAGCAGTTCTTC
CASSLGLLPHNEQFF
>-|-|TRBJ1-1|TRBV7-9
TGTGCCAGCAGCTTAGTCGGGTTGGACACTGAAGCTTTCTTT
CASSLVGLDTEAFF